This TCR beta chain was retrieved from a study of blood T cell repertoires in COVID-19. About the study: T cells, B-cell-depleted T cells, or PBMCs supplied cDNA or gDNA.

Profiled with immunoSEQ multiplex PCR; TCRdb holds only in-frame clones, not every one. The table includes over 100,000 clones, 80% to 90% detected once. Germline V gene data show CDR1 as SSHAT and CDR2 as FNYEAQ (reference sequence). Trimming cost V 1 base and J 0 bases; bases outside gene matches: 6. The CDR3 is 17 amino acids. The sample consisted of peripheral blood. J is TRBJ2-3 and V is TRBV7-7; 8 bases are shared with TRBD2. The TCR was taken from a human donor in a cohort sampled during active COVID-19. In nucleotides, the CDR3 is TGTGCCAGCAGCTTAGGAATTAGCGGGACTAGCACAGATACGCAGTATTTT. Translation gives CASSLGISGTSTDTQYF.